Below are 30 T cell receptor beta chains sequenced from a single sample in a study of T cells in Graves' hyperthyroidism and ophthalmopathy. RNA transcripts were the template for amplifying TCR beta CDR3 regions. HTBI primers were used for first-round RT-PCR of the TCR CDR3. From the multiplex PCR reads, TCRdb called clonotypes with MiXCR, one entry per CDR3 protein. The sample shows about 640,000 distinct CDR3 sequences, 20% to 25% of them seen only once. Specimen: blood. These TCRs come from a man between 25 and 39 years old with Graves' ophthalmopathy.

The V call is TRBV27, the J call TRBJ2-3; TRBD2 matches at 12 bases. Trimming cost V 5 bases and J 0 bases; bases outside gene matches: 12. Looked up from germline, CDR1 is MNHEY and CDR2 is SMNVEV (reference sequence). The CDR3 spans 19 residues. In DNA, the CDR3 is TGTGCCAGCAGTATCCGCCGCCCCGGACTAGCGGGGAGCACAGATACGCAGTATTTT. Its protein product is CASSIRRPGLAGSTDTQYF.

This clonotype was counted between two and nine times. The V and J genes are TRBV28 and TRBJ1-2; the D is unclear. The V gene's germline CDR1 is MDHEN and CDR2 SYDVKM. This CDR3 contains 11 residues. CDR3 residues: CVTEFDYGYTF. In DNA, the CDR3 is TGTGTCACGGAATTTGACTATGGCTACACCTTC.

The chain joins TRBV27 to TRBJ2-3, with 9 bases fitting TRBD1. The J segment lost 3 bases and the V segment lost 4 bases, leaving 8 bases of the junction unmatched. The germline V gene has CDR1 MNHEY and CDR2 SMNVEV (reference sequence). The CDR3 is made up of 16 amino acids. As DNA, the CDR3 is TGTGCCAGCAGTTCGCGGACAGGGGAGGAGACAGATACGCAGTATTTT. It is translated as CASSSRTGEETDTQYF.

This clonotype has ten or more counts. The chain couples TRBV20-1 to TRBJ1-1; tentatively, D is TRBD1 (6 bases). The ends were cut back, 5 bases at V and 1 base at J, with 11 bases in the middle. CDR1 is DFQATT, CDR2 SNEGSKA, per germline (reference sequence). The CDR3 has 13 residues. CDR3 nucleotides: TGCAGTGCTTTAACAGGGACGAACACTGAAGCTTTCTTT. This gives the protein CSALTGTNTEAFF.

On this clonotype itself: Sequence at one end of the junction differs from germline and may be a read error. The rearrangement joins TRBV7-2 to TRBJ2-1; D is perhaps TRBD2 (6 bases). This CDR3 contains 15 residues. Germline V gives CDR1 SGHTA, CDR2 FQGNSA. The CDR3 loop is CASNQDQAGSDEQFF. CDR3 bases: TGCGCCAGCAACCAAGATCAGGCGGGGTCCGATGAGCAGTTCTTC.

The chain recombines TRBV30 with TRBJ1-3; 7 positions agree with TRBD1. V dropped 0 bases and J dropped 2; count of bases not matched to a gene: 1. The CDR3 is made up of 14 amino acids. Germline lookup yields CDR1 GTSNPN and CDR2 SVGIG (reference sequence). CDR3 sequence: CAWSVGTAGNTIYF. The CDR3 nucleotides read TGTGCCTGGAGTGTTGGGACAGCTGGAAACACCATATATTTT.

This clonotype was detected a few times. The chain joins TRBV2 to TRBJ2-5, with TRBD2 matching 11 bases. The germline V gene has CDR1 SNHLY and CDR2 FYNNEI. The V segment lost 4 bases and the J segment 5 bases; nucleotides outside the gene matches: 6. There are 15 residues in the CDR3. CDR3 sequence: CASSVKTSGIETQYF. DNA of the CDR3: TGTGCCAGCAGTGTAAAGACTAGCGGGATCGAGACCCAGTACTTC.

This chain connects TRBV5-6 to TRBJ1-1, with TRBD1 matching 8 bases. Trimming removed 0 bases from V and 4 bases from J; junction bases left unmatched: 5. Germline CDR1 reads SGHDT; CDR2 reads YYEEEE. This CDR3 is 15 amino acids long. CDR3 DNA sequence: TGTGCCAGCAGCTTGGCCCCAGGACAGGGCACTGAAGCTTTCTTT. Protein sequence: CASSLAPGQGTEAFF.

This chain joins TRBV27 and TRBJ2-7, with D possibly being TRBD1 or TRBD2 (5 bases each). Germline loops: CDR1 MNHEY, CDR2 SMNVEV (reference sequence). Trimming left V 4 bases short and J 2 bases short, with 18 bases between. This CDR3 is 16 amino acids long. CDR3 loop: CASSSQTAGIPYEQYF. The DNA for the CDR3 is TGTGCCAGCAGTTCCCAGACAGCCGGGATCCCCTACGAGCAGTACTTC.

This clonotype was recorded at least ten times. This chain joins TRBV20-1 and TRBJ1-1, with a weak D call TRBD1 (6 bases). This CDR3 is 14 amino acids long. V lost 7 bases and J lost 6, with 21 bases in between. Germline V gives CDR1 DFQATT, CDR2 SNEGSKA (reference sequence). The CDR3 coding sequence is TGCAGTGGTGGGGGGCAGGGATTCCTTGCTGAAGCTTTCTTT. Translated: CSGGGQGFLAEAFF.

Only a few counts were recorded for this clonotype. The chain links TRBV9 to TRBJ1-2, with D unclear. CDR3 length: 12 amino acids. V dropped 0 bases and J dropped 8 bases, with 8 bases sitting between them. Germline V gene data show CDR1 as SGDLS and CDR2 as YYNGEE. The CDR3 loop reads CASSVVGGGYTF. The CDR3 DNA sequence: TGTGCCAGCAGCGTAGTGGGAGGCGGCTACACCTTC.

The chain is built from TRBV7-8 and TRBJ2-3, with D perhaps TRBD1 or TRBD2 (5 bases each). Germline V lookup: CDR1 SGHVS, CDR2 FQNEAQ. V lost 1 base and J 2 bases, leaving 13 bases between the germline ends. The CDR3 has 16 residues. The CDR3 bases are TGTGCCAGCAGCTTAGTTGGGACGGACAACACAGATACGCAGTATTTT. Translating gives CASSLVGTDNTDTQYF.

This clonotype was detected ten times or more. J is TRBJ1-5 and V is TRBV30; D remains ambiguous. This CDR3 comprises 14 residues. Per germline, CDR1 GTSNPN and CDR2 SVGIG (reference sequence). The V and J ends lost 3 bases and 4 bases respectively, with 13 bases between them. For the CDR3, the DNA is TGTGCCTGGAGCAAAGGGTTGGGAAATCAGCCCCAGCATTTT. It yields the protein CAWSKGLGNQPQHF.

This clonotype was detected ten times or more. The V call is TRBV6-1, the J call TRBJ1-1, with TRBD1 matching over 8 bases. Trimming removed 6 bases from V and 9 bases from J; junction bases left unmatched: 6. Germline loops: CDR1 MNHNS, CDR2 SASEGT. The CDR3 spans 12 residues. CDR3 DNA: TGTGCCAGCAGAGGCAGGGGGCTTCAAGCTTTCTTT. Amino acid sequence: CASRGRGLQAFF.

There are a few counts of this clonotype. The chain joins TRBV6-8 to TRBJ2-4; D is perhaps TRBD1 (6 bases). The germline gives CDR1 MNHGY, CDR2 SAAAGT. The ends were cut back, 6 bases at V and 0 bases at J, with 18 bases in the middle. CDR3 length: 17 residues. The CDR3 loop reads CASRLQGRLTAKNIQYF. The CDR3 nucleotides are TGTGCCAGCAGATTACAGGGCCGGTTGACAGCCAAAAACATTCAGTACTTC.

V gene TRBV3-1 combines with J gene TRBJ2-7; 8 nucleotides agree with TRBD2. This CDR3 comprises 17 residues. CDR1 LGHDT and CDR2 YNNKEL come from the germline V gene (reference sequence). V was pared by 0 bases and J by 5 bases, with 12 bases of the junction left unmatched. The CDR3 spells CASSQDRGGARFNEQYF. The CDR3 DNA reads TGTGCCAGCAGCCAAGATCGGGGGGGCGCGCGGTTTAACGAGCAGTACTTC.

This clonotype was observed a handful of times. The chain recombines TRBV28 with TRBJ2-3; the D is unclear. Trimming removed 4 bases from V and 3 bases from J, with 20 bases in between. Germline V lookup: CDR1 MDHEN, CDR2 SYDVKM. The CDR3 loop spans 17 amino acids. CDR3 in DNA: TGTGCCAGCAGTTCCCGACTGGGGTTTGAGGATACAGATACGCAGTATTTT. It specifies CASSSRLGFEDTDTQYF.

This clonotype was detected a few times. The V gene is TRBV15, the J gene TRBJ2-3, with D tentatively TRBD1 (6 bases). Trimming pared 5 bases from V and 1 base from J, leaving 19 bases between. This CDR3 is built from 17 residues. Germline V gene sequence: CDR1 LNHNV, CDR2 YYDKDF (reference sequence). The chain's CDR3 is CATSPQTGSIGTDTQYF. As DNA, the CDR3 is TGTGCCACCAGCCCCCAGACAGGCTCGATAGGCACAGATACGCAGTATTTT.

The gene calls are TRBV28 and TRBJ2-7, with TRBD1 matching 7 bases. CDR3 size: 14 residues. Germline V gives CDR1 MDHEN, CDR2 SYDVKM. Trimming removed 11 bases from V and 2 bases from J; junction bases left unmatched: 12. The CDR3 DNA reads TGTGCCGCAAGCCAGGGGGTAGAAGCCTACGAGCAGTACTTC. Residues: CAASQGVEAYEQYF.

This clonotype was detected only once. At one end, the junction sequence differs from germline, possibly due to a read error. This chain uses TRBV5-4 with TRBJ2-5; tentatively, D is TRBD1 (6 bases). The CDR3 spans 15 residues. The V gene's germline CDR1 is SGHNT and CDR2 YYREEE (reference sequence). The CDR3 reads CASSLDQGSQGTQYF. For the CDR3, the DNA is TGTGCCAGCAGCTTGGATCAGGGGAGCCAAGGGACCCAGTACTTC.

Only a few counts were recorded for this clonotype. The V call is TRBV4-1, the J call TRBJ2-7, with TRBD2 matching over 9 bases. V trimming: 1 base; J trimming: 4 bases; junction bases outside the gene matches: 8. Germline V gene sequence: CDR1 MGHRA, CDR2 YSYEKL. The CDR3 extends over 16 amino acids. The CDR3 DNA sequence: TGCGCCAGCAGCCAAGCGGGCGGGAGGGCCGAGTACGAGCAGTACTTC. It translates to CASSQAGGRAEYEQYF.

This clonotype was detected only a few times. V usage is TRBV12-3 or TRBV12-4 and J usage is TRBJ2-2; 8 bases align to TRBD1. The CDR3 has 17 amino acids. The V segment lost 7 bases and the J segment 3 bases; nucleotides outside the gene matches: 13. The CDR3 reads CASKFLRTGTYTGELFF. CDR3 in DNA: TGTGCCAGCAAATTCCTTCGGACAGGGACTTACACCGGGGAGCTGTTTTTT.

This clonotype has at least ten counts. The rearrangement joins TRBV7-2 to TRBJ1-1; D gene unclear. The V end was cut by 1 base, the J end by 4 bases, with 22 bases between. CDR1 and CDR2 (germline): SGHTA, FQGNSA. The CDR3 runs to 18 residues. This CDR3 reads CASSLDPKPPVGRTEAFF. The CDR3 DNA is TGTGCCAGCAGCTTAGATCCTAAACCCCCCGTGGGTCGCACTGAAGCTTTCTTT.

About this clonotype itself: A much larger clone differs from this one at a single base, so this may be a read error. This chain links TRBV12-3 or TRBV12-4 with TRBJ1-3; D ambiguous. This CDR3 is 15 amino acids long. In nucleotides, the CDR3 is TGTTCCAGCAGTTCGAGGGCGGGGTTGGGGAACACCATATATTTT. Its translation: CSSSSRAGLGNTIYF.

The chain is built from TRBV5-1 and TRBJ2-5; D may be TRBD2 (5 bases). Trimming removed 4 bases at V and 0 bases at J, with 13 bases between. Per germline, CDR1 SGHRS and CDR2 YFSETQ. The CDR3 sequence is 15 residues long. The CDR3 DNA reads TGCGCCAGCAGCCCCCTTCGGGGATACCAAGAGACCCAGTACTTC. Translating it yields CASSPLRGYQETQYF. The variable domain in full, with the rest retrieved from reference TRBV5-1 and TRBJ2-5, is KAGVTQTPRYLIKTRGQQVTLSCSPISGHRSVSWYQQTPGQGLQFLFEYFSETQRNKGNFPGRFSGRQFSNSRSEMNVSTLELGDSALYLCASSPLRGYQETQYFGPGTRLLVL.

This clonotype was seen more than once but under ten times. The genes are TRBV5-6 and TRBJ1-2; D might be TRBD1 (6 bases). Germline loops: CDR1 SGHDT, CDR2 YYEEEE. Trimming removed 4 bases at V and 7 bases at J, with 17 bases between. CDR3 length equals 14 residues. The CDR3 DNA is TGTGCCAGCAGCCCGGAGAGTGGGGGCTTTGGCTACACCTTC. Protein product: CASSPESGGFGYTF.

This rearrangement joins TRBV19 to TRBJ1-5, with 8 nucleotides matching TRBD1. V was clipped by 3 bases and J by 3 bases; unmatched bases: 4. Per the germline V gene, CDR1 is LNHDA and CDR2 is SQIVND (reference sequence). This CDR3 contains 15 residues. The CDR3 nucleotides read TGTGCCAGTAGTATCTGGGACAGGCCCAATCAGCCCCAGCATTTT. Translation gives CASSIWDRPNQPQHF.

The V and J genes are TRBV9 and TRBJ2-2, with a tentative D call TRBD1 (5 bases). CDR1 and CDR2 (germline): SGDLS, YYNGEE. Trimming took 0 bases from V and 5 from J, leaving 11 bases between them. This CDR3 has 15 residues. The CDR3 DNA is TGTGCCAGCAGCGTAGAAGGGGTTAAAACCGGGGAGCTGTTTTTT. It yields the protein CASSVEGVKTGELFF. The full variable domain, in which reference TRBV9 and TRBJ2-2 provide the parts outside the CDR3, is DSGVTQTPKHLITATGQRVTLRCSPRSGDLSVYWYQQSLDQGLQFLIQYYNGEERAKGNILERFSAQQFPDLHSELNLSSLELGDSALYFCASSVEGVKTGELFFGEGSRLTVL.

The chain links TRBV5-1 to TRBJ1-1, with a weak D call TRBD1 (5 bases). Looked up from germline, CDR1 is SGHRS and CDR2 is YFSETQ. V gave up 2 bases and J gave up 4 bases, with 12 bases separating them. This CDR3 is built from 14 residues. The DNA for the CDR3 is TGCGCCAGCAGCTTAGGGGCAGGGAGCACTGAAGCTTTCTTT. Translation: CASSLGAGSTEAFF.

Ten or more counts support this clonotype. The V call is TRBV7-9, the J call TRBJ2-7; 7 bases line up with TRBD2. The CDR3 is made up of 15 amino acids. Unmatched junction bases numbered 6, after V lost 2 bases and J lost 2 bases. Germline loops: CDR1 SEHNR, CDR2 FQNEAQ (reference sequence). CDR3 coding DNA: TGTGCCAGCAGCTTATCCCGGGAGGCTCCCTACGAGCAGTACTTC. It translates to CASSLSREAPYEQYF.